Given below is one TCR beta chain in context. Its antigen is not known. These data are taken from a study of shared clonotypes between healthy human individuals. For the study at large: The donor pool was made up of two women and three men aged 18 to 49. Study-wide results and caveats: Sampling was confined to blood; repertoires within tissues likely differ.

Donors had no recently reported acute infections or vaccinations and were HIV-negative. Methods used by the authors: ImmunoSEQ only sent back junction sequences with no quality scores, so filtering was done differently. Measured with immunoSEQ multiplex PCR; TCRdb has only the in-frame clones, and not every one. That table gives V, J and clone size, and the DNA gave D and trimming. This table holds approximately 500,000 clones, approximately 95% found once. The germline CDR1 and CDR2 sequences are GTSNPN and SVGIG (reference sequence). V lost 0 bases, J lost 7 bases, and 12 bases lay in between. CDR3 length equals 13 residues.

The V gene is TRBV30, the J gene TRBJ1-2; tentatively, D is TRBD1 (5 bases). The sequenced sample was naive CD4+ T cells sorted from blood. Stated subset: CD45RA+ positively selected. This receptor was obtained from a woman between 25 and 40 years old in good health. This chain's CDR3 is CAWSVLGTAGYTF. Written as DNA, the CDR3 is TGTGCCTGGAGTGTACTAGGGACTGCTGGCTACACCTTC.